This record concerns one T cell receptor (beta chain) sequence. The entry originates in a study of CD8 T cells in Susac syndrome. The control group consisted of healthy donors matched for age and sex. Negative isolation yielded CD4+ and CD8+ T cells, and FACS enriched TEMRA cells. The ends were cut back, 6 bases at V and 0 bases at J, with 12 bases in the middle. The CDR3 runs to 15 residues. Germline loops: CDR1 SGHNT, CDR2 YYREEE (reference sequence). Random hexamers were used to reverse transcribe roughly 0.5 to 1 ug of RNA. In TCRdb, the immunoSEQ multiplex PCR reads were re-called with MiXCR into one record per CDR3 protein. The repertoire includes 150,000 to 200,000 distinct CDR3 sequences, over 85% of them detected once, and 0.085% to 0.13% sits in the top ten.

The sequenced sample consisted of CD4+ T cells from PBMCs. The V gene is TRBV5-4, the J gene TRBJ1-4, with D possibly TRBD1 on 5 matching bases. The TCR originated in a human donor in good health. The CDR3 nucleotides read TGTGCCAGCACCGATCGGGGGGCAACTAATGAAAAACTGTTTTTT. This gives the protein CASTDRGATNEKLFF.